The rows below give T cell receptor beta chains drawn from one sample of a study of T cells expressing NK-cell markers. After re-calling the 5' RACE reads, TCRdb lists one entry per CDR3 protein, DNA absent. Its listing shows 550,000 to 600,000 distinct CDR3 sequences. Sample: blood T cells: a sorted CD56 or NKG2C T cell subset, CD4+ or CD8+ T cells, or bulk PBMC T cells (not recorded which). These receptors all come from a man between 18 and 29 years old in good health. CDR3s include the opening cysteine and the closing phenylalanine or tryptophan. Each record gives: V gene, J gene, CDR3 protein.

v_call: TRBV10-2; j_call: TRBJ2-5; cdr3_aa: CASSHNGETQYF
v_call: TRBV5-1; j_call: TRBJ2-4; cdr3_aa: CASKEDLGLKNIQYF
v_call: TRBV28; j_call: TRBJ1-2; cdr3_aa: CASSPPGQGPLGYTF
v_call: TRBV19; j_call: TRBJ2-1; cdr3_aa: CASSIMSGSRNEQFF
v_call: TRBV27; j_call: TRBJ1-3; cdr3_aa: CASSPPGHWSTIYF
v_call: TRBV20-1; j_call: TRBJ2-7; cdr3_aa: CSARESNPYEQYF
v_call: TRBV29-1; j_call: TRBJ2-5; cdr3_aa: CSVGLGHGGETQYF
v_call: TRBV10-3; j_call: TRBJ2-5; cdr3_aa: CAISESAASRETQYF
v_call: TRBV12-3/TRBV12-4; j_call: TRBJ1-6; cdr3_aa: CASSTADRKSSPLHF
v_call: TRBV20-1; j_call: TRBJ2-5; cdr3_aa: CSVFTSGQVLRETQYF
v_call: TRBV10-3; j_call: TRBJ2-7; cdr3_aa: CAISPSGRLYEQYF
v_call: TRBV7-8; j_call: TRBJ2-7; cdr3_aa: CASSRRFHEQYF
v_call: TRBV11-2; j_call: TRBJ2-3; cdr3_aa: CASSFREPDTQYF
v_call: TRBV20-1; j_call: TRBJ1-2; cdr3_aa: CSAKAGAYGYTF
v_call: TRBV7-9; j_call: TRBJ2-2; cdr3_aa: CASNYRGLTGELFF
v_call: TRBV7-8; j_call: TRBJ1-5; cdr3_aa: CASSLEGVGSNQPQHF
v_call: TRBV7-9; j_call: TRBJ2-1; cdr3_aa: CASSPLDEQFF
v_call: TRBV11-2; j_call: TRBJ2-3; cdr3_aa: CASSSVTRTSTDTQYF
v_call: TRBV7-6; j_call: TRBJ2-7; cdr3_aa: CASSLEPRSTSGSYEQYF
v_call: TRBV27; j_call: TRBJ1-4; cdr3_aa: CATKRGLVDEKLFF
v_call: TRBV11-2; j_call: TRBJ2-7; cdr3_aa: CASNPGTDAYEQYF
v_call: TRBV29-1; j_call: TRBJ2-5; cdr3_aa: CSVEDTGGEETQYF
v_call: TRBV7-3; j_call: TRBJ1-2; cdr3_aa: CASSPEGGGGYTF
v_call: TRBV5-1; j_call: TRBJ2-5; cdr3_aa: CASSSSTGSRRETQYF
v_call: TRBV4-3; j_call: TRBJ1-4; cdr3_aa: CASSQDWAGGGSNEKLFF
v_call: TRBV12-3/TRBV12-4; j_call: TRBJ1-5; cdr3_aa: CASSLGHQYSNQPQHF
v_call: TRBV6-2/TRBV6-3; j_call: TRBJ2-1; cdr3_aa: CACCTSGIDEQFF
v_call: TRBV27; j_call: TRBJ2-1; cdr3_aa: CASSPSLGSSYNEQFF
v_call: TRBV28; j_call: TRBJ2-3; cdr3_aa: CASNRDRATDTQYF
v_call: TRBV6-2/TRBV6-3; j_call: TRBJ2-1; cdr3_aa: CASSSRIPGLAGGTYNEQFF
v_call: TRBV5-1; j_call: TRBJ2-2; cdr3_aa: CASLGQNTGELFF
v_call: TRBV5-6; j_call: TRBJ1-5; cdr3_aa: CASSLLQGTQHF
v_call: TRBV7-7; j_call: TRBJ2-2; cdr3_aa: CASSSRDRNGELFF
v_call: TRBV15; j_call: TRBJ2-7; cdr3_aa: CATSGGGTRGGWKGYEQYF
v_call: TRBV10-3; j_call: TRBJ2-6; cdr3_aa: CAISEGFTGANVLTF
v_call: TRBV2; j_call: TRBJ2-5; cdr3_aa: CASRDTGEETQYF